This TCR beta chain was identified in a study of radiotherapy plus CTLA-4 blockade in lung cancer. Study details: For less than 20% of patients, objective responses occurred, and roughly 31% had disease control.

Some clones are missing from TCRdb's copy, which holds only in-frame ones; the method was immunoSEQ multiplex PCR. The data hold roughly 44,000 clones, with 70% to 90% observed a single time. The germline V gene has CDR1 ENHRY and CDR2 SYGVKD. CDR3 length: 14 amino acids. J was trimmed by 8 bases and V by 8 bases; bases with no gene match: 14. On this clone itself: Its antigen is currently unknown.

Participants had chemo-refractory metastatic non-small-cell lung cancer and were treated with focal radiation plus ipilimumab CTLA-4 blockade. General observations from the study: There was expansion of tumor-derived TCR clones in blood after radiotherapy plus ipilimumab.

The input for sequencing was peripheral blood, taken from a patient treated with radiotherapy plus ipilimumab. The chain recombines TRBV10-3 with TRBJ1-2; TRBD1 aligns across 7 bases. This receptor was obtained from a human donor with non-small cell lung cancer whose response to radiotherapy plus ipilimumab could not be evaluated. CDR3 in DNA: TGTGCCATCCAGTCAGCGCAGGGGGTAGACGGCTACACCTTC. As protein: CAIQSAQGVDGYTF.